Listed below are T cell receptor beta chains from one sample, sequenced in a study of human T cells and chemical hapten exposure. Via MiXCR, TCRdb re-called the RACE reads, giving one row per CDR3 protein. Seen here are a few hundred thousand distinct CDR3 sequences, roughly 6% observed once, and the top ten hold approximately 5.4%. This specimen was whole blood, taken in connection with sensitization to the hapten diphenylcyclopropenone (DPC). The receptor source for this set is a woman younger than 30 with alopecia areata. Some clones in this sample may be carry-over from other donors' samples. Each CDR3 is given with its conserved first and last residue. D genes are given only for firm matches. Clone size, where shown, is once, few, many, or a class for clones that have expanded.

CDR3: CASSLALGGKSPLHF; DNA: TGTGCCAGCAGCTTAGCGTTAGGGGGGAAATCACCCCTCCACTTT; J: TRBJ1-6; V: TRBV7-6; size: many; D: NA
CDR3: CSASNGGLNTEAFF; DNA: TGCAGTGCTAGTAACGGGGGCCTGAACACTGAAGCTTTCTTT; J: TRBJ1-1; V: TRBV20-1; size: many; D: NA
CDR3: CASSLWTGGVYGYTF; DNA: TGTGCCAGCAGCCTTTGGACAGGGGGCGTCTATGGCTACACCTTC; J: TRBJ1-2; V: TRBV7-2; size: few; D: TRBD1
CDR3: CASRRGTGDEQFF; DNA: TGTGCCAGCAGACGCGGAACAGGGGATGAGCAGTTCTTC; J: TRBJ2-1; V: TRBV6-2/TRBV6-3; size: many; D: TRBD1
CDR3: CASSLAPAGGSETDTQYF; DNA: TGTGCCAGCAGCTTAGCGCCGGCAGGGGGCTCCGAAACAGATACGCAGTATTTT; J: TRBJ2-3; V: TRBV7-2; size: NA; D: TRBD1
CDR3: CSASPTSGGEDEQFF; DNA: TGCAGTGCTAGCCCGACTAGCGGGGGCGAGGATGAGCAGTTCTTC; J: TRBJ2-1; V: TRBV20-1; size: NA; D: TRBD2
CDR3: CASSTQGYEQYF; DNA: TGTGCCAGCAGTACACAGGGGTACGAGCAGTACTTC; J: TRBJ2-7; V: TRBV6-1; size: many; D: TRBD1
CDR3: CSALLRSYGYTF; DNA: TGCAGTGCTCTCCTCAGAAGCTATGGCTACACCTTC; J: TRBJ1-2; V: TRBV20-1; size: many; D: NA
CDR3: CATESFGTDTQYF; DNA: TGTGCCACCGAGTCATTCGGCACAGATACGCAGTATTTT; J: TRBJ2-3; V: TRBV27; size: many; D: NA
CDR3: CASSDQRNSPLHF; DNA: TGTGCCAGCAGTGACCAGAGAAATTCACCCCTCCACTTT; J: TRBJ1-6; V: TRBV6-4; size: NA; D: NA
CDR3: CASSIGPESGELFF; DNA: TGTGCCAGTAGTATTGGCCCTGAATCCGGGGAGCTGTTTTTT; J: TRBJ2-2; V: TRBV19; size: NA; D: NA
CDR3: CASSTGGTGGNYGYTF; DNA: TGTGCCAGCAGTACGGGCGGAACAGGGGGCAACTATGGCTACACCTTC; J: TRBJ1-2; V: TRBV28; size: many; D: TRBD1
CDR3: CASSRGQNSNQPQHF; DNA: TGTGCCAGCAGCCGGGGACAGAATAGCAATCAGCCCCAGCATTTT; J: TRBJ1-5; V: TRBV7-8; size: few; D: TRBD1
CDR3: CASSYSRSTEAFF; DNA: TGTGCCAGCAGTTACTCCCGAAGCACTGAAGCTTTCTTT; J: TRBJ1-1; V: TRBV6-5; size: few; D: NA
CDR3: CASSLGRDEKLFF; DNA: TGTGCCAGCAGCTTAGGCAGGGACGAAAAACTGTTTTTT; J: TRBJ1-4; V: TRBV7-9; size: many; D: NA
CDR3: CASSHNRAPEETQYF; DNA: TGTGCCAGCAGCCACAATCGAGCCCCGGAGGAGACCCAGTACTTC; J: TRBJ2-5; V: TRBV3-1; size: NA; D: NA
CDR3: CASSFIPTGGLNTEAFF; DNA: TGTGCCAGCAGTTTCATTCCGACAGGGGGATTGAACACTGAAGCTTTCTTT; J: TRBJ1-1; V: TRBV12-3/TRBV12-4; size: few; D: TRBD1
CDR3: CASDAIPNYGYTF; DNA: TGTGCCAGCGATGCTATTCCAAACTATGGCTACACCTTC; J: TRBJ1-2; V: TRBV7-2; size: few; D: NA
CDR3: CASSRDFSEKLFF; DNA: TGTGCCAGCAGCCGGGACTTTTCAGAAAAACTGTTTTTT; J: TRBJ1-4; V: TRBV7-2; size: many; D: NA
CDR3: CASSSSLDTEAFF; DNA: TGTGCCAGCAGCTCTAGTTTGGACACTGAAGCTTTCTTT; J: TRBJ1-1; V: TRBV7-3; size: NA; D: NA
CDR3: CASKRTGFTDTQYF; DNA: TGTGCCAGTAAACGGACGGGGTTCACAGATACGCAGTATTTT; J: TRBJ2-3; V: TRBV19; size: few; D: NA
CDR3: CASSLKERGYYYEQYF; DNA: TGTGCCAGCAGTTTGAAAGAGAGAGGCTACTACTACGAGCAGTACTTC; J: TRBJ2-7; V: TRBV28; size: few; D: NA
CDR3: CSAFRVEGANVLTF; DNA: TGCAGTGCTTTCAGGGTGGAGGGGGCCAACGTCCTGACTTTC; J: TRBJ2-6; V: TRBV20-1; size: few; D: NA
CDR3: CAPLYCGGTEAFF; DNA: TGTGCCCCTCTTTACTGTGGGGGCACTGAAGCTTTCTTT; J: TRBJ1-1; V: TRBV11-3; size: many; D: NA
CDR3: CASSLESHNYGYTF; DNA: TGTGCCAGCAGCTTAGAGAGCCATAACTATGGCTACACCTTC; J: TRBJ1-2; V: TRBV7-9; size: many; D: NA
CDR3: CASSSPGMSFGEQYF; DNA: TGTGCCAGCAGCTCGCCCGGGATGAGCTTCGGCGAGCAGTACTTC; J: TRBJ2-7; V: TRBV7-9; size: NA; D: NA